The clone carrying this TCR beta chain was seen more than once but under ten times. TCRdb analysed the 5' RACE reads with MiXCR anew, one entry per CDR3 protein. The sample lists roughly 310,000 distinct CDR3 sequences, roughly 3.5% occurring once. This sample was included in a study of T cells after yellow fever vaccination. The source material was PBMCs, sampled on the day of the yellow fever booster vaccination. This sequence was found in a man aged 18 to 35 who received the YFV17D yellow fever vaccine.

CDR3 coding DNA: TGTGCCAGCAACGACAGGGCCACCTATAATTCACCCCTCCACTTT. Encoded protein: CASNDRATYNSPLHF. The gene calls are TRBV6-6 and TRBJ1-6; 7 bases are a match to TRBD1. From germline, CDR1 is MNHNY and CDR2 SVGAGI (reference sequence). The V and J ends lost 7 bases and 2 bases, in that order; junction bases with no gene match: 5. The CDR3 extends over 15 amino acids.